This T cell receptor (beta chain) came from a study of T cells in Graves' hyperthyroidism and ophthalmopathy. Per the germline V gene, CDR1 is MGHDK and CDR2 is SYGVNS. The V segment lost 3 bases and the J segment 4 bases; nucleotides outside the gene matches: 7. CDR3 size: 16 residues. Patients were excluded because of uncontrolled infection, other autoimmune disease, pregnancy or lactation. Diagnoses were established using clinical symptoms, serum thyroxine and TRAb, thyroid ultrasound and orbital computed tomography. Study-wide points: Most expanded thyroid clonotypes above 0.001 recurred in blood. Researchers report that a 13 V-J model separated ophthalmopathy from stable hyperthyroidism.

A remark on this clonotype: Its antigen is unknown.

Regions amplified from RNA transcripts were the TCR beta CDR3 regions. The HTBI primer set served for first-round RT-PCR of the TCR CDR3. A single record per CDR3 protein comes from TCRdb applying MiXCR to the multiplex PCR reads. The table lists around 56,000 distinct CDR3 sequences, 53% of them singletons, with approximately 3.3% in the top ten. The chain combines TRBV25-1 with TRBJ2-3; 10 nucleotides match TRBD2. The specimen sequenced was blood. This TCR was sampled from a woman between 55 and 75 years old with Graves' ophthalmopathy. In DNA form, the CDR3 reads TGTGCCAGCAGTGACGTCGGTAGCGGGAGGTCAGATACGCAGTATTTT. The encoded protein is CASSDVGSGRSDTQYF.